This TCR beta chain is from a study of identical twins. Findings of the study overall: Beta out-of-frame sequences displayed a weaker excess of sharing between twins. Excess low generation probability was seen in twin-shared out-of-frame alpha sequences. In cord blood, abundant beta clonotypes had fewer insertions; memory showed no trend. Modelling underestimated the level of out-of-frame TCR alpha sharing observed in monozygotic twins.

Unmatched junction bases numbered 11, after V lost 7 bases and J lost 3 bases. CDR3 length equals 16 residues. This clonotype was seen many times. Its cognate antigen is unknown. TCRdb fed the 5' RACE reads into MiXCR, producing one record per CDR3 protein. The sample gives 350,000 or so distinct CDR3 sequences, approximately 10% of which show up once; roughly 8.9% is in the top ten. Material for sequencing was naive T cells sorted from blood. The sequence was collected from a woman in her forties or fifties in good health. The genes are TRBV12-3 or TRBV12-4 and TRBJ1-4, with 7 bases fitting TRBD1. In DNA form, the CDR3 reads TGTGCCAGCAAACTCACAGGGGACAGCCCTAATGAAAAACTGTTTTTT. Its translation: CASKLTGDSPNEKLFF.